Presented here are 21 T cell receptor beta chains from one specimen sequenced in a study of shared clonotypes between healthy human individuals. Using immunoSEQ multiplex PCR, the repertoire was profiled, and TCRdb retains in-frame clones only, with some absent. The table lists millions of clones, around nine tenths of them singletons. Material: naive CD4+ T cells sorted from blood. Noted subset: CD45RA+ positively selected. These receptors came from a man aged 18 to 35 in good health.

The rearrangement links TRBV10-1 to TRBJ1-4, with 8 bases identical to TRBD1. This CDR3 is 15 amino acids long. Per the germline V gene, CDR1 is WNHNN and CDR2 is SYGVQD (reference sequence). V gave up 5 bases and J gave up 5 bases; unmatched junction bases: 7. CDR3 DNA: TGCGCCAGCAGTTGGGACACAGGGGGGAATGAAAAACTGTTTTTT. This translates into CASSWDTGGNEKLFF.

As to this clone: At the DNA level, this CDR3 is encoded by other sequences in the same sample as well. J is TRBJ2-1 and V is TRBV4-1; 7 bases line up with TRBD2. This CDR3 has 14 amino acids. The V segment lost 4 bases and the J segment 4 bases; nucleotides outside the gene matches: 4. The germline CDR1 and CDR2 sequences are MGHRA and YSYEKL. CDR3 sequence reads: CASSPSGVYNEQFF. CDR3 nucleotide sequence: TGCGCCAGCAGCCCTAGCGGAGTATACAATGAGCAGTTCTTC.

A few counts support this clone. CDR3 in amino acids: CASSVGPDQQPQHF. The CDR3 DNA follows: TGTGCCAGCAGCGTAGGCCCGGATCAACAGCCCCAGCATTTT. The chain uses TRBV9 and TRBJ1-5; D is ambiguous. The V gene lost 0 bases and the J gene lost 7 bases, with 11 bases spanning the gap. CDR3 length equals 14 residues. Germline CDR1 SGDLS, CDR2 YYNGEE.

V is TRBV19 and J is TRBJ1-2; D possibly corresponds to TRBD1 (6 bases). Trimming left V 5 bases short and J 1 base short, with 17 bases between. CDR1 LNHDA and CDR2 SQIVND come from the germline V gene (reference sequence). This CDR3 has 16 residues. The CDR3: CASSLTPGGLNYGYTF. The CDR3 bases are TGTGCCAGTAGTCTCACCCCCGGGGGGCTTAACTATGGCTACACCTTC. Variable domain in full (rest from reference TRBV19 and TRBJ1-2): DGGITQSPKYLFRKEGQNVTLSCEQNLNHDAMYWYRQDPGQGLRLIYYSQIVNDFQKGDIAEGYSVSREKKESFPLTVTSAQKNPTAFYLCASSLTPGGLNYGYTFGSGTRLTVV.

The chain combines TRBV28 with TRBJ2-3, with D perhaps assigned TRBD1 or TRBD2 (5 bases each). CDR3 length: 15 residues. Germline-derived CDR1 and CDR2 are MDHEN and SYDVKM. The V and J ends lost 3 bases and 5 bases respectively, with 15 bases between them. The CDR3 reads CASSLRGNGGDTQYF. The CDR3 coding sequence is TGTGCCAGCAGTTTGAGGGGCAATGGTGGAGATACGCAGTATTTT.

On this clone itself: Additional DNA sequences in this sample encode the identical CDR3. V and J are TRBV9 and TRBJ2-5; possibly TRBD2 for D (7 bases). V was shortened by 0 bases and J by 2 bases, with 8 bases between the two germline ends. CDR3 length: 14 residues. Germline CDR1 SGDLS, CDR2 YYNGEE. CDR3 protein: CASSVEGGQETQYF. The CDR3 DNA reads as TGTGCCAGCAGCGTAGAGGGGGGGCAAGAGACCCAGTACTTC.

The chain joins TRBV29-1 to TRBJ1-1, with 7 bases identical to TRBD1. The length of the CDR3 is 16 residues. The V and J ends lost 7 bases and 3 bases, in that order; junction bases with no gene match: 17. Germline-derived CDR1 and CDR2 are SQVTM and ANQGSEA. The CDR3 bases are TGCAGCGACAACAGGGGAATGGCGGGTAAGGACACTGAAGCTTTCTTT. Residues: CSDNRGMAGKDTEAFF.

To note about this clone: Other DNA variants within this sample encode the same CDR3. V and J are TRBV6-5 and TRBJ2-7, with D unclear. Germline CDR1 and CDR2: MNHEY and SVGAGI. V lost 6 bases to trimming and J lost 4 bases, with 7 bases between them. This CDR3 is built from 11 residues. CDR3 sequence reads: CASRSLYEQYF. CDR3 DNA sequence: TGTGCCAGCAGATCCCTTTACGAGCAGTACTTC.

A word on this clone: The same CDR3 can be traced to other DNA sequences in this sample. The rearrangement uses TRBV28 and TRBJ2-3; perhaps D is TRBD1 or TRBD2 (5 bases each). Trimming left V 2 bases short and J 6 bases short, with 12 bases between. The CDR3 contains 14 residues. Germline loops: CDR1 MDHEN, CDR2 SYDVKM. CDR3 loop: CASSLRGARDTQYF. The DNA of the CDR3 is TGTGCCAGCAGTTTACGGGGCGCGCGGGATACGCAGTATTTT.

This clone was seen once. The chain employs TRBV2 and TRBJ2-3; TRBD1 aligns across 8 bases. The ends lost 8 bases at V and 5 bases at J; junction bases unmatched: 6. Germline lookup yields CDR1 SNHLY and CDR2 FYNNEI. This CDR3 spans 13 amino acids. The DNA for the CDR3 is TGTGCCAGCTGCGGGGACAGGAAAGATACGCAGTATTTT. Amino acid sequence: CASCGDRKDTQYF.

CDR3 DNA: TGCAGTGCTTCAGGGATTGATGGCTACACCTTC. Translation: CSASGIDGYTF. J is TRBJ1-2 and V is TRBV20-1, with D possibly TRBD1 on 5 matching bases. The CDR3 is 11 amino acids. CDR1 and CDR2 from the germline V gene are DFQATT and SNEGSKA (reference sequence). V lost 5 bases and J lost 6, with 10 bases in between.

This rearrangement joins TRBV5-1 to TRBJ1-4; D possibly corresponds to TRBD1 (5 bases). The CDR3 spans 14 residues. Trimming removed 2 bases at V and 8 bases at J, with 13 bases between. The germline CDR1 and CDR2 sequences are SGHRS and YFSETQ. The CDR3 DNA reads TGCGCCAGCAGCTTCCGGGGTGAGGGGGAAAAACTGTTTTTT. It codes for CASSFRGEGEKLFF.

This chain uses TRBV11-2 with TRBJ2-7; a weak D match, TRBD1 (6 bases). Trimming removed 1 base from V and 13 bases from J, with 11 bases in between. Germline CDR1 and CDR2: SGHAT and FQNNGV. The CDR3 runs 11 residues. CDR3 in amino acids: CASSLGQGPYF. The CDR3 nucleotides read TGTGCCAGCAGCTTAGGGCAGGGGCCTTACTTC. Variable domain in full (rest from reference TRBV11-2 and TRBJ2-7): EAGVAQSPRYKIIEKRQSVAFWCNPISGHATLYWYQQILGQGPKLLIQFQNNGVVDDSQLPKDRFSAERLKGVDSTLKIQPAKLEDSAVYLCASSLGQGPYFGPGTRLTVT.

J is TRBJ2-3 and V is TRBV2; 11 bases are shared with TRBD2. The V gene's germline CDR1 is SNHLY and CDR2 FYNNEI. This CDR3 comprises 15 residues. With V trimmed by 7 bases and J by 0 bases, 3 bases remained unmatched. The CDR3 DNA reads TGTGCCAGCAAACTAGCGGGGGCGAGCACAGATACGCAGTATTTT. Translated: CASKLAGASTDTQYF.

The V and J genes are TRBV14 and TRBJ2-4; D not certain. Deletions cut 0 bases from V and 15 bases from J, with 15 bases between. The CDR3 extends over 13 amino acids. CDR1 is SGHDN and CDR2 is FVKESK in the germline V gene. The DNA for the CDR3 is TGTGCCAGCAGCCAAGATTTCCAGACCTCCTTGTACTTC. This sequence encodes CASSQDFQTSLYF.

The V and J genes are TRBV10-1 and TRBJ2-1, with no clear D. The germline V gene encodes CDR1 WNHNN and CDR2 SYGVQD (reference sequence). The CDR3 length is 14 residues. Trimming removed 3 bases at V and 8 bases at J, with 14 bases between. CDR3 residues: CASSETFDFHEQFF. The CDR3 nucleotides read TGCGCCAGCAGTGAAACTTTCGATTTCCATGAGCAGTTCTTC.

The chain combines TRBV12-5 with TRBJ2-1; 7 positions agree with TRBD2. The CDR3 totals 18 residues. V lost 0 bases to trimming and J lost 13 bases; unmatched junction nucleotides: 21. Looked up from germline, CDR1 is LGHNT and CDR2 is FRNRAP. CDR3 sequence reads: CASGLVYLGTIRETGQFF. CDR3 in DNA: TGTGCTAGTGGTTTGGTATACCTCGGGACTATCAGAGAAACCGGACAGTTCTTC.

The CDR3 DNA reads TGTGCCAGCTCACCCGATACAGGACTCTTGGCTTTCTTT. Protein sequence: CASSPDTGLLAFF. The chain couples TRBV18 to TRBJ1-1, with D maybe TRBD1 (5 bases). Trimming left V 3 bases short and J 11 bases short, with 16 bases between. This CDR3 contains 13 residues. Germline CDR1 KGHSH, CDR2 LQKENI. Using reference TRBV18 and TRBJ1-1 for the parts outside the CDR3, the full variable domain is NAGVMQNPRHLVRRRGQEARLRCSPMKGHSHVYWYRQLPEEGLKFMVYLQKENIIDESGMPKERFSAEFPKEGPSILRIQQVVRGDSAAYFCASSPDTGLLAFFGQGTRLTVV.

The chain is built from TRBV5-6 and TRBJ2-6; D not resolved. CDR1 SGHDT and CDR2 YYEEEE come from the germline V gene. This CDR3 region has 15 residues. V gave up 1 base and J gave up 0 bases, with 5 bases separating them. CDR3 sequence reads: CASSLSFSGANVLTF. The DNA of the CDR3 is TGTGCCAGCAGCTTGTCATTCTCTGGGGCCAACGTCCTGACTTTC.

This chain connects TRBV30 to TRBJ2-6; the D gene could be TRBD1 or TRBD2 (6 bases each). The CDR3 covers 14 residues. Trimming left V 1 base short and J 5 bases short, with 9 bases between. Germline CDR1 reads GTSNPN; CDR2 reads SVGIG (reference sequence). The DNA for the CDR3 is TGTGCCTGGAGTGAGGGGGGTAGGGCCAACGTCCTGACTTTC. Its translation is CAWSEGGRANVLTF.

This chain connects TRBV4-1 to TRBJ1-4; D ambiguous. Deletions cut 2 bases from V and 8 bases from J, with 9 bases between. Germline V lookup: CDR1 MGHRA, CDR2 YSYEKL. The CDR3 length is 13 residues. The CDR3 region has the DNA TGCGCCAGCAGCCAATTAAAGGGAGAAAAACTGTTTTTT. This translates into CASSQLKGEKLFF.